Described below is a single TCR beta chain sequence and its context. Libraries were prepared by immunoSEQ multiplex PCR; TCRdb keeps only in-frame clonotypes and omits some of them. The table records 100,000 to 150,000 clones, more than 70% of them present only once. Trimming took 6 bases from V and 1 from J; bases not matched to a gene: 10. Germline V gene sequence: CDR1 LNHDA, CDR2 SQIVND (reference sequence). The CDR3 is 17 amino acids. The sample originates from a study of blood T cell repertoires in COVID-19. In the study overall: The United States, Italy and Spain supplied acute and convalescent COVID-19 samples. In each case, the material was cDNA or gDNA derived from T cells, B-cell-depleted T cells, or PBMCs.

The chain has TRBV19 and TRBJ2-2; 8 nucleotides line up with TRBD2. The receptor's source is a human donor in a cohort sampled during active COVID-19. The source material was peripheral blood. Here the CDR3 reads CASRWLAGTLNTGELFF. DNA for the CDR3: TGTGCCAGTAGATGGCTAGCGGGTACCCTGAACACCGGGGAGCTGTTTTTT.